This record concerns one T cell receptor (beta chain) sequence. As yet, its antigen is unknown. The CDR3 consists of 16 residues. The V end lost 4 bases, the J end lost 0 bases, and 15 bases lay between the germline ends. In germline, CDR1 is WSHSY, CDR2 SAAADI. Antigen-specific CD4+ T cells were expanded (with viral peptide pools) by the ViraFEST assay ahead of sequencing. CD4+ T cell isolation took place after 10 days of culture. SARS-CoV-2 infection was confirmed by PCR in the person between March and December 2020. An HIV-1 Nef peptide pool served as the negative control culture. These data come from a study of vaccination effects on CD4 cells after COVID-19. Across the whole study: Both of the two convalescent patients gave a sample, one 16 days and one a week before vaccination.

Some clones are missing from TCRdb's copy, which holds only in-frame ones; the method was immunoSEQ multiplex PCR. The sample records fewer than 90,000 clones, about 69% being singletons. Study-wide results and limits: No early post-infection timepoints were available in the study, which also included few convalescent patients.

The input for sequencing was CD4+ T cells from PBMCs cultured with HIV peptides, taken before COVID-19 vaccination. Subset given: HIV-1 Nef peptide pool negative control/reference culture. This clonotype originated in a human donor who had a prior SARS-CoV-2 infection. This chain links TRBV10-2 with TRBJ1-1; D perhaps matches TRBD1 (5 bases). CDR3 nucleotide sequence: TGCGCCAGCAGTGGTACGGGGGGGATCATGAACACTGAAGCTTTCTTT. Protein: CASSGTGGIMNTEAFF.